One T cell receptor (beta chain) is described in this entry. Its target antigen remains unknown. Qualities for individual bases were not recorded, and no much larger clone is one base off. Samples from volunteer blood donors who had recovered from COVID-19 were contributed by a second Seattle source. Whole blood was collected in K2EDTA tubes by collaborating institutions according to the institutions' own protocols. For TCRbeta analysis, collaborators shipped samples in one of three forms: frozen whole blood, isolated PBMCs, or DNA extracted from either of those sample types. These data belong to a study of blood T cell repertoires in COVID-19 (TCRdb year 2020). As for the study more broadly: Samples covering the acute and convalescent phases of COVID-19 were provided by collaborators in the United States, Italy and Spain. The prospective study material was composed of cDNA or gDNA derived from T cells, B-cell-depleted T cells, or PBMCs. Deeply sampled blood TCRbeta repertoires from subjects exposed to, actively infected with, or recovered from COVID-19 were included in the dataset. A freely available public database, intended as a resource for researchers studying the immune response to SARS-CoV-2, is where the repertoires were released. Samples came from the ongoing ImmuneRACE study (first 160 participants) plus 1,254 subjects from 6 global collaborators. Nearly every sample came with metadata listing a de-identified subject ID, COVID-19 status, age in years and sex. Where available, HLA class I and class II types were taken from metadata supplied by the sample provider and were not determined by assay-based typing.

The investigation overall reported the following: The quantity of clinical and demographic metadata differed by source and by participant and was supplied without curation.

TCRbeta CDR3 regions were amplified from genomic DNA by means of the immunoSEQ Assay, a bias-controlled multiplex PCR. On the authors' methods: The number of nucleated cells in each sample was estimated from the amplification of reference gene primers within the assay. Sequence reads were collapsed and filtered to measure the absolute abundance of every unique TCRbeta CDR3 rearrangement. For each sample, productive Simpson clonality was calculated as the square root of Simpson's diversity index over productive rearrangements. This immuneACCESS table, as held by TCRdb, lists in-frame sequences with V and J called but not all clones. Of the missing ones, under half trace to an unresolved V gene in checked studies; the others have no known cause. Clone size and the V and J calls come from that table; the DNA yielded D and trimming. This sample holds more than 120,000 clones; 80% to 90% were observed only once. The leading ten clones occupy approximately 35% of the sample.

Measured from the cysteine to the phenylalanine, the CDR3 is 20 residues long. Here the CDR3 DNA is all that survives: 60 bases in frame from base 1. CDR1 is given as LGHNA and CDR2 as YSLEER, both from the germline V gene. Relative to germline, V is missing 0 bases and J is missing 7 bases, with 22 bases of the junction outside any gene match. The V and J segments used are TRBV4-3 and TRBJ1-2; a stretch of 8 junction bases matches TRBD1. The receptor comes from a man aged 50 to 59 who had recovered from COVID-19. The sample was peripheral blood. The CDR3 sequence is CASSQDLNPTGARNSAGYTF. At the DNA level, the sequence is TGCGCCAGCAGCCAAGACCTTAATCCGACAGGGGCGCGTAATTCGGCTGGCTACACCTTC.